Presented here are 30 T cell receptor beta chains from one specimen sequenced in a study of T-cell memory formation after mild COVID-19. MiXCR was run by TCRdb on the 5' RACE reads, yielding one entry per CDR3 protein. The table lists about 16,000 distinct CDR3 sequences, over 20% of them singletons. Sample: PBMCs or a T cell subset sorted from them (not recorded which). The receptors stem from a man aged 18 to 35 who had mild COVID-19 (a few samples of this study predate the infection). Cell type and time point are not known.

By share of the sample, this clonotype is medium-sized. The V gene is TRBV10-2, the J gene TRBJ2-2; D call uncertain. From germline, CDR1 is WSHSY and CDR2 SAAADI. V was pared by 4 bases and J by 7 bases, with 13 bases between. This CDR3 comprises 14 residues. CDR3 residues: CASSGALLVGELFF. For the CDR3, the DNA is TGCGCCAGCAGTGGGGCCCTACTCGTCGGGGAGCTGTTTTTT.

The V gene is TRBV9, the J gene TRBJ1-1, with D hard to call. Trimming took 0 bases from V and 4 from J, leaving 7 bases between them. Germline V gives CDR1 SGDLS, CDR2 YYNGEE. This CDR3 has 13 residues. CDR3 nucleotides: TGTGCCAGCAGCGTAGGGACGGGCACTGAAGCTTTCTTT. This codes for CASSVGTGTEAFF.

This clonotype was recorded at least ten times. CDR3 sequence reads: CASRWDVGSNQPQHF. As DNA, the CDR3 is TGTGCCAGCAGGTGGGACGTGGGGAGCAATCAGCCCCAGCATTTT. The rearrangement links TRBV6-2 or TRBV6-3 to TRBJ1-5, with TRBD1 as a possible D gene (5 bases). The CDR3 has 15 residues. Germline V CDR1 and CDR2: MNHEY, SVGEGT. V gave up 6 bases and J gave up 1 base, with 13 bases separating them.

In its sample, this clonotype was seen many times. The chain combines TRBV7-2 with TRBJ2-2, with a weak D call TRBD1 (6 bases). This CDR3 has 16 amino acids. With 8 bases removed from V and 1 base from J, the gap between germline ends came to 17 bases. The germline V gene has CDR1 SGHTA and CDR2 FQGNSA. The CDR3 region is CASGTPGAGNTGELFF. For the CDR3, the DNA is TGTGCCAGCGGGACACCCGGGGCGGGGAACACCGGGGAGCTGTTTTTT.

This clonotype was recorded many times. The rearrangement joins TRBV4-1 to TRBJ2-3, with a weak D call TRBD2 (5 bases). This CDR3 has 15 residues. V was cut by 3 bases and J by 3 bases, with 13 bases left in between. The germline CDR1 and CDR2 sequences are MGHRA and YSYEKL. This chain's CDR3 is CASSQGGYSTDTQYF. The DNA of the CDR3 is TGCGCCAGCAGCCAGGGCGGGTACTCGACAGATACGCAGTATTTT.

This clonotype turned up a few times. The rearrangement links TRBV18 to TRBJ1-2; no definite D call. Germline assignment: CDR1 KGHSH and CDR2 LQKENI. This CDR3 has 16 residues. V was cut by 3 bases and J by 0 bases, with 14 bases left in between. CDR3 coding DNA: TGTGCCAGCTCACCTAGGGCCCAACCGGCTAACTATGGCTACACCTTC. This sequence encodes CASSPRAQPANYGYTF.

This clonotype has at least ten counts. V gene TRBV7-6 combines with J gene TRBJ2-1, with D perhaps being TRBD1 or TRBD2 (5 bases each). The V gene lost 1 base and the J gene lost 6 bases, with 13 bases spanning the gap. There are 15 residues in the CDR3. Germline V gene lookup returns CDR1 SGHVS and CDR2 FNYEAQ. Here the CDR3 DNA reads TGTGCCAGCAGCTTAGAAATGGGGGTCCGCAATGAGCAGTTCTTC. Translating it yields CASSLEMGVRNEQFF.

The chain couples TRBV6-5 to TRBJ2-1, with unresolved D. The CDR3 totals 14 residues. Trimming removed 0 bases from V and 10 bases from J, with 13 bases in between. The germline CDR1 and CDR2 sequences are MNHEY and SVGAGI. CDR3 DNA: TGTGCCAGCAGTTACTCGATCGCTGCTCTCGAGCAGTTCTTC. It encodes CASSYSIAALEQFF.

Only a few counts were recorded for this clonotype. This chain uses TRBV24-1 with TRBJ2-2; 11 nucleotides line up with TRBD2. CDR3 length equals 18 residues. The trim removed 3 bases at V and 6 bases at J, leaving 11 bases unmatched. Germline V lookup: CDR1 KGHDR, CDR2 SFDVKD. CDR3 DNA sequence: TGTGCCACCAGTGATGGACTAGCGGGCCCCCCTGGTGCCGGGGAGCTGTTTTTT. Encoded protein: CATSDGLAGPPGAGELFF.

This clonotype was observed at least ten times. V gene TRBV7-2 combines with J gene TRBJ2-3; D unclear. The germline V gene has CDR1 SGHTA and CDR2 FQGNSA. V gave up 1 base and J gave up 6 bases, with 14 bases separating them. The CDR3 extends over 15 amino acids. This CDR3 reads CASSLGALYVDTQYF. The CDR3 coding sequence is TGTGCCAGCAGCTTAGGGGCCCTTTATGTGGATACGCAGTATTTT.

The sample holds many counts of this clonotype. The chain carries TRBV15 and TRBJ2-2; TRBD1 agrees at 10 bases. The CDR3 sequence is 17 residues long. CDR1 is LNHNV, CDR2 YYDKDF, per germline (reference sequence). V lost 5 bases and J lost 6; bases outside the gene matches: 12. CDR3 coding DNA: TGTGCCACCAGCTCCCTTAGGGACAGGGGATTTTCCGGGGAGCTGTTTTTT. Protein product: CATSSLRDRGFSGELFF. The full variable domain, with the rest looked up from reference TRBV15 and TRBJ2-2, is DAMVIQNPRYQVTQFGKPVTLSCSQTLNHNVMYWYQQKSSQAPKLLFHYYDKDFNNEADTPDNFQSRRPNTSFCFLDIRSPGLGDTAMYLCATSSLRDRGFSGELFFGEGSRLTVL.

This clonotype was counted ten times or more. V usage is TRBV6-5 and J usage is TRBJ2-7, with D hard to call. CDR1 and CDR2 from the germline V gene are MNHEY and SVGAGI. The length of the CDR3 is 12 residues. V shed 4 bases and J shed 5 bases, with 9 bases lying between them. The CDR3: CASSLGSHEQYF. For the CDR3, the DNA is TGTGCCAGCAGTTTAGGGTCCCACGAGCAGTACTTC.

Many counts were recorded for this clonotype. The chain combines TRBV5-1 with TRBJ2-3; 8 bases match TRBD1. The V and J ends lost 2 bases and 6 bases, in that order; junction bases with no gene match: 5. This CDR3 contains 14 residues. CDR1 is SGHRS and CDR2 is YFSETQ in the germline V gene. The CDR3 region has the DNA TGCGCCAGCAGCTTAGGACAGGGCGGCGATACGCAGTATTTT. Translating it yields CASSLGQGGDTQYF.

The V call is TRBV5-5, the J call TRBJ1-1, with 7 nucleotides matching TRBD1. Germline CDR1 reads SGHKS; CDR2 reads YYEKEE (reference sequence). The CDR3 runs 13 residues. The V and J ends lost 4 bases and 6 bases, in that order; junction bases with no gene match: 6. DNA for the CDR3: TGTGCCAGCAGCCGCACAACAGGGGCTGAAGCTTTCTTT. The encoded protein is CASSRTTGAEAFF. Based on the CDR3 plus reference TRBV5-5 and TRBJ1-1, the full variable domain is DAGVTQSPTHLIKTRGQQVTLRCSPISGHKSVSWYQQVLGQGPQFIFQYYEKEERGRGNFPDRFSARQFPNYSSELNVNALLLGDSALYLCASSRTTGAEAFFGQGTRLTVV.

This clonotype appeared many times. The chain employs TRBV11-2 and TRBJ2-3; 9 bases map to TRBD2. This CDR3 contains 16 residues. Germline V gene lookup returns CDR1 SGHAT and CDR2 FQNNGV. The J segment lost 2 bases and the V segment lost 5 bases, leaving 8 bases of the junction unmatched. Here the CDR3 DNA reads TGTGCCAGCAGCCTAGGGACTAGCACCCTCACAGATACGCAGTATTTT. This codes for CASSLGTSTLTDTQYF. Supplemented by reference TRBV11-2 and TRBJ2-3, the full variable domain reads EAGVAQSPRYKIIEKRQSVAFWCNPISGHATLYWYQQILGQGPKLLIQFQNNGVVDDSQLPKDRFSAERLKGVDSTLKIQPAKLEDSAVYLCASSLGTSTLTDTQYFGPGTRLTVL.

This clonotype was counted many times. V and J are TRBV7-2 and TRBJ1-2; D gene unclear. This CDR3 is 12 amino acids long. Germline CDR1 SGHTA, CDR2 FQGNSA. The V and J ends lost 5 bases and 8 bases respectively, with 12 bases between them. The CDR3 spells CASSVDREGYTF. In nucleotides, the CDR3 is TGTGCCAGCAGCGTCGACCGGGAGGGCTACACCTTC.

This clonotype was seen repeatedly, ten times or more. The rearrangement links TRBV6-5 to TRBJ1-6, with 9 bases that match TRBD1. CDR3 size: 16 residues. Germline V CDR1 and CDR2: MNHEY, SVGAGI. After removal of 6 bases from V and 4 bases from J, the junction contained 7 bases not matched to a gene. The CDR3 bases are TGTGCCAGCAGGTACAGGGGGCGAGAATATAATTCACCCCTCCACTTT. It yields the protein CASRYRGREYNSPLHF.

This clonotype showed up many times. This chain connects TRBV7-2 to TRBJ2-1; 9 bases fit TRBD2. Germline V gene data show CDR1 as SGHTA and CDR2 as FQGNSA. This CDR3 is built from 16 residues. V trimming: 5 bases; J trimming: 3 bases; junction bases outside the gene matches: 8. CDR3 protein: CASSHLAGEFYNEQFF. DNA of the CDR3: TGTGCCAGCAGCCACTTAGCGGGGGAGTTCTACAATGAGCAGTTCTTC.

This clonotype was seen many times. This rearrangement joins TRBV28 to TRBJ2-1; D might be TRBD2 (6 bases). Deletions cut 6 bases from V and 10 bases from J, with 19 bases between. Germline values: CDR1 MDHEN, CDR2 SYDVKM. The CDR3 runs to 14 residues. Here the CDR3 reads CASRLAAGVREQFF. In DNA, the CDR3 is TGTGCCAGCAGACTCGCAGCGGGCGTTAGGGAGCAGTTCTTC.

This clonotype was found many times. The rearrangement links TRBV7-8 to TRBJ2-5; D remains ambiguous. Germline CDR1 and CDR2: SGHVS and FQNEAQ. Trimming took off 2 bases at V and 2 bases at J, with 6 bases between the two ends. The CDR3 spans 13 residues. The DNA of the CDR3 is TGTGCCAGCAGCTTAATTAGACAAGAGACCCAGTACTTC. Protein product: CASSLIRQETQYF. The full variable domain, its missing parts supplied by reference TRBV7-8 and TRBJ2-5, is GAGVSQSPRYKVAKRGQDVALRCDPISGHVSLFWYQQALGQGPEFLTYFQNEAQLDKSGLPSDRFFAERPEGSVSTLKIQRTQQEDSAVYLCASSLIRQETQYFGPGTRLLVL.

This clonotype was observed at least ten times. CDR3: CASSYGQGNTEAFF. The CDR3 DNA reads as TGTGCCAGCAGCTATGGACAGGGGAACACTGAAGCTTTCTTT. The rearrangement uses TRBV5-5 and TRBJ1-1; 8 nucleotides align to TRBD1. J lost 1 base, V lost 3 bases, and 2 bases had no gene match. The CDR3 sequence is 14 residues long. CDR1 and CDR2 from the germline V gene are SGHKS and YYEKEE (reference sequence).

This clonotype was detected many times. The rearrangement links TRBV14 to TRBJ2-2; D is unresolved. Trimming shortened V by 1 base and J by 3 bases, and 6 bases separated the two germline ends. This CDR3 has 14 amino acids. Per the germline V gene, CDR1 is SGHDN and CDR2 is FVKESK. CDR3 bases: TGTGCCAGCAGCCAAGGGCGGTACACCGGGGAGCTGTTTTTT. Protein: CASSQGRYTGELFF.

J is TRBJ1-4 and V is TRBV7-4; D is ambiguous. CDR1 is SGHVT and CDR2 is SQSDAQ in the germline V gene. Trimming removed 7 bases at V and 5 bases at J, with 14 bases between. The CDR3 consists of 14 residues. CDR3 in amino acids: CASKPQSWNEKLFF. Here the CDR3 DNA reads TGTGCCAGCAAGCCCCAATCGTGGAATGAAAAACTGTTTTTT.

This clonotype was observed many times. The chain couples TRBV7-3 to TRBJ2-7; 7 bases agree with TRBD1. Germline values: CDR1 SGHTA, CDR2 FQGTGA. Trimming at V came to 2 bases and at J to 5 bases, leaving 9 bases not matched to a gene. The CDR3 is 15 amino acids. CDR3 loop: CASSLGDSLTDEQYF. In DNA form, the CDR3 reads TGTGCCAGCAGCTTAGGGGACAGCCTGACCGACGAGCAGTACTTC. The whole variable domain, filled in from reference TRBV7-3 and TRBJ2-7, reads GAGVSQTPSNKVTEKGKYVELRCDPISGHTALYWYRQSLGQGPEFLIYFQGTGAADDSGLPNDRFFAVRPEGSVSTLKIQRTERGDSAVYLCASSLGDSLTDEQYFGPGTRLTVT.

At least ten counts were recorded for this clonotype. The rearrangement joins TRBV5-1 to TRBJ1-1; the D is unclear. CDR3 length: 16 residues. V was shortened by 0 bases and J by 0 bases, with 12 bases between the two germline ends. Germline V lookup: CDR1 SGHRS, CDR2 YFSETQ. The DNA of the CDR3 is TGCGCCAGCAGCTTGGTGGCAGTCGGCTTGAACACTGAAGCTTTCTTT. Protein product: CASSLVAVGLNTEAFF. Looking up the rest from reference TRBV5-1 and TRBJ1-1 gives the full variable domain: KAGVTQTPRYLIKTRGQQVTLSCSPISGHRSVSWYQQTPGQGLQFLFEYFSETQRNKGNFPGRFSGRQFSNSRSEMNVSTLELGDSALYLCASSLVAVGLNTEAFFGQGTRLTVV.

This clonotype was seen at least ten times. CDR3 DNA: TGCAGTGCTAGAAGTTCGGGTCTTTTCAATCAGCCCCAGCATTTT. As protein: CSARSSGLFNQPQHF. This chain uses TRBV20-1 with TRBJ1-5, with D hard to call. CDR1 and CDR2 (germline): DFQATT, SNEGSKA (reference sequence). With 2 bases removed from V and 3 bases from J, the gap between germline ends came to 14 bases. This CDR3 has 15 amino acids.

This clonotype was observed many times. This chain uses TRBV6-2 or TRBV6-3 with TRBJ1-6; D gene ambiguous. V was trimmed by 9 bases and J by 0 bases, leaving 15 bases between them. CDR1 is MNHEY and CDR2 is SVGEGT in the germline V gene. CDR3 size: 16 residues. The chain's CDR3 is CASRGRSSSYNSPLHF. DNA for the CDR3: TGTGCCAGTCGTGGCAGATCAAGCTCCTATAATTCACCCCTCCACTTT.

The chain recombines TRBV10-3 with TRBJ2-1; D remains unclear. Matching the DNA end better, TRBJ2-7 makes the J call doubtful. Germline V gives CDR1 ENHRY, CDR2 SYGVKD. There are 11 residues in the CDR3. Here the CDR3 reads CAISERYEQYF. The CDR3 coding sequence is TGTGCCATCAGTGAACGTTACGAGCAGTACTTC.

In DNA form, the CDR3 reads TGCAGTGCTAGCAGGGATCAGCCCCAGCATTTT. It encodes CSASRDQPQHF. The chain combines TRBV20-1 with TRBJ1-5, with D perhaps TRBD1 (5 bases). The CDR3 sequence is 11 residues long. Germline V gene data show CDR1 as DFQATT and CDR2 as SNEGSKA (reference sequence). V dropped 3 bases and J dropped 5 bases, with 5 bases sitting between them.

This clonotype came up many times. The chain combines TRBV6-2 or TRBV6-3 with TRBJ2-7; TRBD1 matches 7 bases. The V segment lost 6 bases and the J segment 2 bases; nucleotides outside the gene matches: 10. The CDR3 sequence is 15 residues long. The germline CDR1 and CDR2 sequences are MNHEY and SVGEGT. CDR3 DNA sequence: TGTGCCAGCAGGGTCTCGATAGGGGGCCCCTACGAGCAGTACGTC. It translates to CASRVSIGGPYEQYV.